The text below deals with one T cell receptor (beta chain). This clone was counted a few times. The clone's antigen remains unknown. The record has no base qualities; no much larger clone is one base away. These data are taken from a study of blood T cell repertoires in COVID-19 (dated by TCRdb to about 2020). Describing the broader study: Collaborator samples came from the United States, Italy and Spain and covered acute and convalescent phases of COVID-19. The repertoires were released in a freely available public database intended as a resource for research on the immune response to SARS-CoV-2. The samples were drawn from two sources: the first 160 participants of the ongoing ImmuneRACE study, and 1,254 subjects contributed by 6 global collaborators. A de-identified subject ID, COVID-19 status, age in years and sex were almost always included in the sample metadata. Deeply sampled blood TCRbeta repertoires from subjects exposed to, actively infected with, or recovered from COVID-19 were included in the dataset. Where available, HLA class I and class II types were taken from metadata supplied by the sample provider and were not determined by assay-based typing. The material from the prospective study consisted of cDNA or gDNA derived from T cells, B-cell-depleted T cells, or PBMCs.

Each collaborating institution followed its own protocols to collect whole blood in K2EDTA tubes. For TCRbeta analysis, collaborators shipped samples in one of three forms: frozen whole blood, isolated PBMCs, or DNA extracted from either of those sample types. TCRbeta CDR3 regions were amplified from genomic DNA using the immunoSEQ Assay, a bias-controlled multiplex PCR. The authors' analysis ran thus. Nucleated cell counts per sample were estimated from amplification of reference gene primers within the assay. To quantify the absolute abundance of each unique TCRbeta CDR3 rearrangement, sequence reads were collapsed and filtered. For each sample, productive Simpson clonality was calculated as the square root of Simpson's diversity index over productive rearrangements. TCRdb stores this immuneACCESS table with in-frame sequences only. Part of the clones is absent; in the studies checked, under half of the shortfall reflects unresolved V genes, and no reason is known for the rest. V, J and clone size are taken as reported in that table, and D and trimming were inferred from the DNA itself. The sample table contains a few hundred thousand clones; only one count was recorded for roughly 85% of them. The top ten constitute 5.1% of the sample.

Broader findings and caveats from the paper: The quantity of clinical and demographic metadata differed by source and by participant and was supplied without curation.

From the germline V gene, CDR1 is MGHRA and CDR2 is YSYEKL. The junction shows trimming of 2 bases on V and 1 base on J, plus 5 bases between the germline ends. The CDR3 has 14 amino acids, counting the end cysteine and phenylalanine. Only the CDR3 DNA is retained, 42 bases long and in frame from the first base. The source material was peripheral blood. The TCR comes from a man in his fifties or sixties with active or convalescent COVID-19. Recombination linked TRBV4-1 to TRBJ2-2; TRBD1 could be the D gene, as 5 bases match. The CDR3 in this case is CASSQTGNTGELFF. The DNA is as follows: TGCGCCAGCAGCCAAACAGGGAACACCGGGGAGCTGTTTTTT.